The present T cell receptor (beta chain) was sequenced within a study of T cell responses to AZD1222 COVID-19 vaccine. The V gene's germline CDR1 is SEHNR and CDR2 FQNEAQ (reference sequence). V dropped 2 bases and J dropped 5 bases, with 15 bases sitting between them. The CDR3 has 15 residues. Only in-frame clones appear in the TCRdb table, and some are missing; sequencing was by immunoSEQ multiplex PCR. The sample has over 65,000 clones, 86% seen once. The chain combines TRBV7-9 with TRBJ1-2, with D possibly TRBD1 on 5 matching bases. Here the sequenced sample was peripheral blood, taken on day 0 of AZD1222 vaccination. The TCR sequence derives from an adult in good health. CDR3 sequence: CASSLHPREGYGYTF. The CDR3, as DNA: TGTGCCAGCAGCTTACACCCTCGGGAGGGGTATGGCTACACCTTC.